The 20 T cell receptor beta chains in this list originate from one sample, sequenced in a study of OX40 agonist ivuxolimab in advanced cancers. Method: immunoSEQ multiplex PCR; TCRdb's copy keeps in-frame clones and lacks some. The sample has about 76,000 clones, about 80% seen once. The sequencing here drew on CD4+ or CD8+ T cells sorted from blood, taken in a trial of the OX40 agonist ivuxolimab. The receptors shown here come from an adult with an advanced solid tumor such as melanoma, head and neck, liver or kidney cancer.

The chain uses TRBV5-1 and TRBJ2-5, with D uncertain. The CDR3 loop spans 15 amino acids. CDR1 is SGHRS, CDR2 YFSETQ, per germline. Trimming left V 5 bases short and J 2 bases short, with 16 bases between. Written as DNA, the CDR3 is TGCGCCAGCAGGGCCTTTGGGGTAGGGCAAGAGACCCAGTACTTC. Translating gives CASRAFGVGQETQYF.

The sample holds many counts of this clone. The DNA of the CDR3 is TGTGCCAGCAGCCCACTTAATAGTGTAGGCGGGAGCTCCTATAATTCACCCCTCCACTTT. Its translation: CASSPLNSVGGSSYNSPLHF. The gene calls are TRBV7-3 and TRBJ1-6; D not resolved. Trimming removed 5 bases from V and 0 bases from J, with 23 bases in between. The CDR3 totals 20 residues. Germline-derived CDR1 and CDR2 are SGHTA and FQGTGA. Full variable domain (missing parts from reference TRBV7-3 and TRBJ1-6): GAGVSQTPSNKVTEKGKYVELRCDPISGHTALYWYRQSLGQGPEFLIYFQGTGAADDSGLPNDRFFAVRPEGSVSTLKIQRTERGDSAVYLCASSPLNSVGGSSYNSPLHFGNGTRLTVT.

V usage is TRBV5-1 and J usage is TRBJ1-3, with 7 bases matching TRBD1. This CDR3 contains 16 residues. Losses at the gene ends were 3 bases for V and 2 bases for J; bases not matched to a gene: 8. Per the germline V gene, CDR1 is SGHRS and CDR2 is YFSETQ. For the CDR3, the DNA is TGCGCCAGCAGCTCCGAAGGGACAGTGACTGGAAACACCATATATTTT. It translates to CASSSEGTVTGNTIYF.

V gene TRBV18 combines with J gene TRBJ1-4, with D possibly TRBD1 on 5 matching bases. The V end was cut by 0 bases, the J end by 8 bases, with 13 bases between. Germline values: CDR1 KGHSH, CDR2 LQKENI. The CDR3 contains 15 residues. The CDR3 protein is CASSPPSQGGEKLFF. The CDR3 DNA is TGTGCCAGCTCACCACCGTCCCAGGGCGGGGAAAAACTGTTTTTT.

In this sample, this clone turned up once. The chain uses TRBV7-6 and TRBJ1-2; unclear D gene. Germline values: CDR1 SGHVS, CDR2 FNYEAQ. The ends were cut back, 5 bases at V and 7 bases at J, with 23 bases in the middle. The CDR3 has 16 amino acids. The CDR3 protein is CASSPPERQEVSGYTF. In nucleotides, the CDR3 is TGTGCCAGCAGCCCACCGGAACGACAAGAGGTGAGTGGCTACACCTTC.

Here the CDR3 DNA reads TGCAGCGCCGGACAGGTTGATCAGCCCCAGCATTTT. It codes for CSAGQVDQPQHF. This chain uses TRBV29-1 with TRBJ1-5, with 7 bases aligning to TRBD1. Germline trimming cut 7 bases from V and 5 bases from J; bases unmatched to any gene: 5. The CDR3 totals 12 residues. Per the germline V gene, CDR1 is SQVTM and CDR2 is ANQGSEA.

Here the CDR3 reads CASSFIQREQYF. In nucleotides, the CDR3 is TGTGCCAGCAGCTTCATACAGCGAGAGCAGTACTTC. The V gene is TRBV7-3, the J gene TRBJ2-7; D gene uncertain. Trimming removed 3 bases from V and 7 bases from J, with 10 bases in between. CDR3 length equals 12 residues. The germline V gene encodes CDR1 SGHTA and CDR2 FQGTGA.

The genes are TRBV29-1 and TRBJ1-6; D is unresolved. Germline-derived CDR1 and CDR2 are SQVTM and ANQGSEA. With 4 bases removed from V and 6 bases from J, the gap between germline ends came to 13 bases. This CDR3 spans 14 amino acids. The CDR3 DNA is TGCAGCGTTGGTTCAGGAGACCGTAATTCACCCCTCCACTTT. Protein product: CSVGSGDRNSPLHF.

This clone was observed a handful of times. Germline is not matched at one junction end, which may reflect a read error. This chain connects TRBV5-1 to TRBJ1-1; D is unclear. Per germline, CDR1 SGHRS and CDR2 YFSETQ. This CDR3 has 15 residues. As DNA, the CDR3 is TGCGCCAGCAGTTTGGGAGAGTGGGTCAGCACTGAAGCTTTCTTT. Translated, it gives CASSLGEWVSTEAFF.

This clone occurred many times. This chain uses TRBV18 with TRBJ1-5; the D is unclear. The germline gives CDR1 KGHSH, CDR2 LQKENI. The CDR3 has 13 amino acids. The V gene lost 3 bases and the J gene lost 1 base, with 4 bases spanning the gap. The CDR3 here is CASSPLSNQPQHF. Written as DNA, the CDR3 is TGTGCCAGCTCACCTCTAAGCAATCAGCCCCAGCATTTT. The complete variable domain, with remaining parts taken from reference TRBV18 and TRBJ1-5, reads NAGVMQNPRHLVRRRGQEARLRCSPMKGHSHVYWYRQLPEEGLKFMVYLQKENIIDESGMPKERFSAEFPKEGPSILRIQQVVRGDSAAYFCASSPLSNQPQHFGDGTRLSIL.

For the CDR3, the DNA is TGTGCCAGTAGTATGCTCGTGGGACAGGGGATTTTTAGCAATCAGCCCCAGCATTTT. Translated: CASSMLVGQGIFSNQPQHF. This sequence joins TRBV19 and TRBJ1-5; 10 positions match TRBD1. J gave up 0 bases and V 3 bases, and 11 bases lay outside the gene matches. CDR1 and CDR2 from the germline V gene are LNHDA and SQIVND (reference sequence). This CDR3 spans 19 amino acids.

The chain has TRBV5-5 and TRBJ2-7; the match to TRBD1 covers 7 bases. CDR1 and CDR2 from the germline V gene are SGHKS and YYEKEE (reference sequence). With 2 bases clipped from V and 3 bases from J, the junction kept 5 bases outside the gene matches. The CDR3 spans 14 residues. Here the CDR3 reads CASSFRTGGYEQYF. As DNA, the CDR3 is TGTGCCAGCAGCTTCAGGACAGGAGGCTACGAGCAGTACTTC.

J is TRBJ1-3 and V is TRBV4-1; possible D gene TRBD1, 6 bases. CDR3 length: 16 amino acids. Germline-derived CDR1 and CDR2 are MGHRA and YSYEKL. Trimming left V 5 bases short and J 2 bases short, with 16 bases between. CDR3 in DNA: TGCGCCAGCAGCACGTTACAGGGTAGTGCTGGAAACACCATATATTTT. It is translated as CASSTLQGSAGNTIYF.

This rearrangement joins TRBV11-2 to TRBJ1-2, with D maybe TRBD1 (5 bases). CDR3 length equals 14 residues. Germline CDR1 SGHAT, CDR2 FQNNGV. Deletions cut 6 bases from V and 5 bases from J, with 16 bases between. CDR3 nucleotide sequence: TGTGCCAGCAGGCGTCCCGGGGGACTTTATGGCTACACCTTC. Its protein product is CASRRPGGLYGYTF. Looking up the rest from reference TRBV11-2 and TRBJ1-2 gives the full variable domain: EAGVAQSPRYKIIEKRQSVAFWCNPISGHATLYWYQQILGQGPKLLIQFQNNGVVDDSQLPKDRFSAERLKGVDSTLKIQPAKLEDSAVYLCASRRPGGLYGYTFGSGTRLTVV.

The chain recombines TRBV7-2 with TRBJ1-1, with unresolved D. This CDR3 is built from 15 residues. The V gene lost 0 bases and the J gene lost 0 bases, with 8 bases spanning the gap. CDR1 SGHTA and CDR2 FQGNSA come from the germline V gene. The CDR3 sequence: CASSLANNLNTEAFF. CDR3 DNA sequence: TGTGCCAGCAGCTTAGCGAACAATTTGAACACTGAAGCTTTCTTT.

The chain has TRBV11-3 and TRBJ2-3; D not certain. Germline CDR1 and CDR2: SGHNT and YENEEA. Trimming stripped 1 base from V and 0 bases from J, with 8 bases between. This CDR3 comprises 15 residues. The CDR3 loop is CASSLGGTSTDTQYF. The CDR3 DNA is TGTGCCAGCAGCTTAGGGGGTACTAGCACAGATACGCAGTATTTT.

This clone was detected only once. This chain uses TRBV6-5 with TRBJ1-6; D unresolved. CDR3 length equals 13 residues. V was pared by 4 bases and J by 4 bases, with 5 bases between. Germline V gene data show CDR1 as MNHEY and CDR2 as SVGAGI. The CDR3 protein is CASSSRYNSPLHF. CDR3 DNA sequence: TGTGCCAGCAGTTCCCGATATAATTCACCCCTCCACTTT.

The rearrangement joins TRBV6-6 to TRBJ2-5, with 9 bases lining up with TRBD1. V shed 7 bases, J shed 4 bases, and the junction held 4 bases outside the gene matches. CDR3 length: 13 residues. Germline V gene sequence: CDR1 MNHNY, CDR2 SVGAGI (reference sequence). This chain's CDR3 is CASTRQGGETQYF. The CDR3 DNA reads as TGTGCCAGCACTCGACAGGGGGGAGAGACCCAGTACTTC.

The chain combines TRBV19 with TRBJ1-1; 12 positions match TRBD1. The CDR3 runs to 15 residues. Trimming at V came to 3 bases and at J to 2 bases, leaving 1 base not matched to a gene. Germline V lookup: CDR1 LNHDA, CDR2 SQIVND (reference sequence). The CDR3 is CASSMGTGGNTEAFF. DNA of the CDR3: TGTGCCAGTAGTATGGGGACAGGGGGCAACACTGAAGCTTTCTTT.

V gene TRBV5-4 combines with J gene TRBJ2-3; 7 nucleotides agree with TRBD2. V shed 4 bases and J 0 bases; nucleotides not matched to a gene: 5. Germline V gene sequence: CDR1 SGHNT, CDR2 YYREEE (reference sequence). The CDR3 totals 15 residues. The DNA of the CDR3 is TGTGCCAGCAGCCCATCACTAGCGAGCACAGATACGCAGTATTTT. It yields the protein CASSPSLASTDTQYF.